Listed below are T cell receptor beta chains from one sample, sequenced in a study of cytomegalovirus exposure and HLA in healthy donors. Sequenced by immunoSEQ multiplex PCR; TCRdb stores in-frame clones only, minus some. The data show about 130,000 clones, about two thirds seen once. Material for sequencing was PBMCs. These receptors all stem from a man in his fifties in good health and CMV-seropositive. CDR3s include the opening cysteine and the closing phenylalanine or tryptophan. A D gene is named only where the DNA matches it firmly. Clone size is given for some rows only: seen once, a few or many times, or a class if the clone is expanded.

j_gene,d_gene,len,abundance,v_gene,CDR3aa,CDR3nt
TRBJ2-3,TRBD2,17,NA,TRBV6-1,CASSEGLLAGWTDTQYF,TGTGCCAGCAGTGAGGGTCTACTAGCGGGATGGACAGATACGCAGTATTTT
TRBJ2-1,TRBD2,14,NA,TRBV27,CASSPGLAYNEQFF,TGTGCCAGCAGTCCAGGACTAGCCTACAATGAGCAGTTCTTC
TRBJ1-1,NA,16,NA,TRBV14,CASSRIKPPLNTEAFF,TGTGCCAGCAGCCGCATCAAGCCCCCTTTGAACACTGAAGCTTTCTTT
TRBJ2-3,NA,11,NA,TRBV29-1,CSVVLAQTQYF,TGCAGCGTTGTACTAGCACAGACGCAGTATTTT
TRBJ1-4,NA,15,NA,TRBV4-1,CASSDTRGTNEKLFF,TGCGCCAGCAGCGATACCAGGGGAACTAATGAAAAACTGTTTTTT
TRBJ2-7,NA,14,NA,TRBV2,CASKNGFSGYEQYF,TGTGCCAGCAAGAACGGGTTTTCTGGCTACGAGCAGTACTTC
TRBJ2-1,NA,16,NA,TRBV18,CASSPPVFSGPARQFF,TGTGCCAGCTCACCACCGGTGTTTAGCGGTCCGGCAAGGCAGTTCTTC
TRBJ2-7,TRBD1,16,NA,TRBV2,CASSVLGQGIAYEQYF,TGTGCCAGCAGTGTCCTGGGACAGGGTATAGCCTACGAGCAGTACTTC
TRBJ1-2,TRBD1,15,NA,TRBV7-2,CASSAAGGRGYGYTF,TGTGCCAGCAGCGCTGCAGGGGGACGAGGCTATGGCTACACCTTC
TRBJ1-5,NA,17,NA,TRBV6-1,CASSGPLLTHSNQPQHF,TGTGCCAGCAGTGGTCCCCTCCTGACACATAGCAATCAGCCCCAGCATTTT
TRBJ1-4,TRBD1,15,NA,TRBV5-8,CASSLGQGTNEKLFF,TGTGCCAGCAGCTTGGGACAGGGCACTAATGAAAAACTGTTTTTT
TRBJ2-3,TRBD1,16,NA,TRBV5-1,CASSTGQGAYTDTQYF,TGCGCCAGCAGCACAGGACAGGGGGCATACACAGATACGCAGTATTTT
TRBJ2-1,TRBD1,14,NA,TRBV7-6,CASSARQGANEQFF,TGTGCCAGCAGCGCAAGACAGGGGGCGAACGAGCAGTTCTTC
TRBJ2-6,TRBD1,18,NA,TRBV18,CASSPRGDRSSGANVLTF,TGTGCCAGCTCACCACGAGGGGACAGATCTTCTGGGGCCAACGTCCTGACTTTC
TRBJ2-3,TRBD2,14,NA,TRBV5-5,CASRTSGSADTQYF,TGTGCCAGCAGAACTAGCGGGAGCGCAGATACGCAGTATTTT
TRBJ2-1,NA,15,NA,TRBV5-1,CASSLGHEVQNEQFF,TGCGCCAGCAGCTTGGGGCACGAGGTTCAAAATGAGCAGTTCTTC
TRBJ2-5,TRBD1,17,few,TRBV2,CASKDLTGTGPYETQYF,TGTGCCAGCAAGGATCTAACCGGGACAGGACCGTACGAGACCCAGTACTTC
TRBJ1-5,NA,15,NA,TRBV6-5,CASRPGTNSNQPQHF,TGTGCCAGCAGACCTGGGACAAATAGCAATCAGCCCCAGCATTTT
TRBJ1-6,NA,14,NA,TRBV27,CASSLWQNNSPLHF,TGTGCCAGCAGTTTGTGGCAGAATAATTCACCCCTCCACTTT
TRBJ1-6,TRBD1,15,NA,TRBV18,CASSQQGAYNSPLHF,TGTGCCAGCTCGCAACAGGGGGCTTATAATTCACCCCTCCACTTT
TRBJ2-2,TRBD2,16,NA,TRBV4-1,CASSQGWARGGRELFF,TGCGCCAGCAGCCAAGGGTGGGCGCGGGGGGGGCGGGAGCTGTTTTTT
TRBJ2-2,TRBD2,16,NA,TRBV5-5,CASSIIAGANTGELFF,TGTGCCAGCAGCATAATAGCGGGAGCCAACACCGGGGAGCTGTTTTTT
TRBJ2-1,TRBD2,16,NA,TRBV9,CASSVVTGGSYNEQFF,TGTGCCAGCAGCGTAGTAACGGGGGGCTCCTACAATGAGCAGTTCTTC
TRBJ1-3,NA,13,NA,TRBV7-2,CASSAGAGNTIYF,TGTGCCAGCAGCGCAGGGGCTGGAAACACCATATATTTT
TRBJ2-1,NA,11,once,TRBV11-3,CASSSGLEQFF,TGTGCCAGCAGCTCAGGGTTGGAGCAGTTCTTC
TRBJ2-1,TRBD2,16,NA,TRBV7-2,CASSLSGTSGFRWGFF,TGTGCCAGCAGCTTATCCGGGACTAGCGGATTTCGCTGGGGGTTCTTC
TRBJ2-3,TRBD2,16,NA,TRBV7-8,CASSLVGTRRTDTQYF,TGTGCCAGCAGCTTAGTGGGGACTAGGCGCACAGATACGCAGTATTTT
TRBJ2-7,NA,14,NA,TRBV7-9,CSSRLGGGSNEQYF,TGTTCCAGCAGGCTGGGGGGGGGCAGCAACGAGCAGTACTTC
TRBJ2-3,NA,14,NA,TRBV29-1,CSSGTPLGTDTQYF,TGCAGCTCCGGGACACCACTGGGCACAGATACGCAGTATTTT
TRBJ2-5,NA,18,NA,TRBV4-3,CASSQSYRAFGLQETQYF,TGCGCCAGCAGCCAATCCTACAGGGCCTTTGGGCTCCAAGAGACCCAGTACTTC
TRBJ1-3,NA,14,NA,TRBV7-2,CASSLSLGGNTIYF,TGTGCCAGCAGCTTGAGCCTCGGTGGAAACACCATATATTTT